These 10 T cell receptor beta chains were all obtained from the same sample, sequenced in a study of blood T cell repertoires in COVID-19. The assay was immunoSEQ multiplex PCR, and TCRdb's table has in-frame clones only and misses some. This table holds 300,000 to 350,000 clones, 88% found once. The specimen sequenced was PBMCs or T cells enriched from blood (not recorded which). Every receptor here comes from a man aged 25 to 40 who had recovered from COVID-19.

The J gene is TRBJ1-1, the V gene TRBV24-1; TRBD1 matches at 7 bases. Germline CDR1 and CDR2: KGHDR and SFDVKD. CDR3 length: 15 amino acids. Trimming took 9 bases from V and 0 from J; bases not matched to a gene: 9. The CDR3 DNA reads TGTGCCACCGCCGCCACAGGGGCAATGAACACTGAAGCTTTCTTT. This encodes CATAATGAMNTEAFF.

V and J are TRBV24-1 and TRBJ2-7, with TRBD1 identical over 9 bases. There are 13 residues in the CDR3. V dropped 4 bases and J dropped 5; count of bases not matched to a gene: 2. The germline gives CDR1 KGHDR, CDR2 SFDVKD. The CDR3 protein is CATSDRQGDEQYF. The CDR3 bases are TGTGCCACCAGTGACCGACAGGGGGACGAGCAGTACTTC.

This chain joins TRBV6-5 and TRBJ1-2; 7 positions match TRBD1. This CDR3 region has 14 residues. Germline CDR1 reads MNHEY; CDR2 reads SVGAGI. V lost 7 bases to trimming and J lost 2 bases; unmatched junction nucleotides: 7. The CDR3 is CASKRGQSNYGYTF. The DNA of the CDR3 is TGTGCCAGCAAGAGGGGACAGTCGAACTATGGCTACACCTTC.

This clone was picked up many times. This chain joins TRBV3-1 (or the pseudogene TRBV3-2) and TRBJ2-7, with TRBD2 identical over 15 bases. CDR3 length equals 17 residues. The ends lost 2 bases at V and 6 bases at J; junction bases unmatched: 8. Germline V CDR1 and CDR2: LGHDT, YNNKEL (reference sequence). In nucleotides, the CDR3 is TGTGCCAGCAGCCAACGGACTAGCGGGGGGGCCATTCGCGAGCAGTACTTC. It yields the protein CASSQRTSGGAIREQYF.

The chain recombines TRBV9 with TRBJ1-6, with a weak D call TRBD1 (6 bases). The CDR3 is 17 residues long. V was trimmed by 4 bases and J by 2 bases, leaving 16 bases between them. Germline V gene lookup returns CDR1 SGDLS and CDR2 YYNGEE. CDR3: CASSRGGAVAYNSPLHF. The CDR3 DNA is TGTGCCAGCAGCCGAGGGGGGGCGGTCGCCTATAATTCACCCCTCCACTTT.

The rearrangement uses TRBV5-1 and TRBJ2-1; 7 bases line up with TRBD1. Germline V CDR1 and CDR2: SGHRS, YFSETQ. The trim removed 7 bases at V and 6 bases at J, leaving 7 bases unmatched. CDR3 length equals 13 residues. The CDR3 loop is CASGTTGSNEQFF. CDR3 sequence (DNA): TGCGCCAGCGGAACGACAGGGTCCAATGAGCAGTTCTTC.

For this clone: Other DNA variants within this sample encode the same CDR3. The V and J genes are TRBV7-9 and TRBJ2-7; weak D call: TRBD1 (6 bases). Germline lookup yields CDR1 SEHNR and CDR2 FQNEAQ (reference sequence). CDR3 length: 13 residues. Trimming cost V 1 base and J 2 bases, with 6 bases left between them. The CDR3 region is CASSLGDTYEQYF. The CDR3 coding sequence is TGTGCCAGCAGCTTAGGGGACACCTACGAGCAGTACTTC.

This clone was observed a single time. V gene TRBV18 combines with J gene TRBJ2-5, with D possibly TRBD1 on 5 matching bases. The germline V gene has CDR1 KGHSH and CDR2 LQKENI. V was shortened by 3 bases and J by 2 bases, with 16 bases between the two germline ends. This CDR3 contains 16 residues. CDR3 sequence: CASSPLRGAKQETQYF. The CDR3 DNA is TGTGCCAGCTCACCCTTAAGGGGCGCGAAGCAAGAGACCCAGTACTTC.

The genes are TRBV6-5 and TRBJ2-7, with 8 bases that match TRBD1. V was clipped by 6 bases and J by 4 bases; unmatched bases: 8. The CDR3 length is 14 residues. CDR1 and CDR2 (germline): MNHEY, SVGAGI. CDR3 residues: CASSLGQGRYEQYF. The CDR3 bases are TGTGCCAGCAGCCTCGGACAGGGCCGTTACGAGCAGTACTTC.

The chain employs TRBV5-5 and TRBJ1-1, with TRBD1 as a possible D gene (6 bases). Germline-derived CDR1 and CDR2 are SGHKS and YYEKEE (reference sequence). V shed 1 base and J shed 3 bases, with 16 bases lying between them. This CDR3 contains 16 residues. For the CDR3, the DNA is TGTGCCAGCAGCTTGCGTACAGGGTGGATGGACACTGAAGCTTTCTTT. Encoded protein: CASSLRTGWMDTEAFF.